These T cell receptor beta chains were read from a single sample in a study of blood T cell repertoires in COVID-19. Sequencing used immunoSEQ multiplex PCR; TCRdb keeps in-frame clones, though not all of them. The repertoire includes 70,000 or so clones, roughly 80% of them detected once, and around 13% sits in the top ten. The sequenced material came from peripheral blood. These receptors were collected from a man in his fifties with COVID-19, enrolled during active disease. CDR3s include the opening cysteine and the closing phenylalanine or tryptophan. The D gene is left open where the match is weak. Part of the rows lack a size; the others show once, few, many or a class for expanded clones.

CDR3 protein: CASGRTGELFF
CDR3 DNA: TGTGCCAGCGGCAGAACCGGGGAGCTGTTTTTT
clone size: .
V gene: TRBV28
J gene: TRBJ2-2
D gene: .

CDR3 protein: CASSNRGRGDTQYF
CDR3 DNA: TGTGCCAGCAGTAATAGGGGAAGGGGAGATACGCAGTATTTT
clone size: .
V gene: TRBV27
J gene: TRBJ2-3
D gene: .

CDR3 protein: CASSLAGGHTGELFF
CDR3 DNA: TGTGCCAGCAGCTTGGCAGGGGGTCACACCGGGGAGCTGTTTTTT
clone size: .
V gene: TRBV5-4
J gene: TRBJ2-2
D gene: TRBD1

CDR3 protein: CSVPGRNGREGEQFF
CDR3 DNA: TGCAGCGTTCCCGGGAGGAACGGGAGGGAGGGTGAGCAGTTCTTC
clone size: .
V gene: TRBV29-1
J gene: TRBJ2-1
D gene: TRBD2

CDR3 protein: CASSETGWDVFF
CDR3 DNA: TGTGCCAGCAGTGAGACAGGGTGGGATGTGTTCTTC
clone size: .
V gene: TRBV6-1
J gene: TRBJ2-1
D gene: TRBD1

CDR3 protein: CASSLGRDYEQYF
CDR3 DNA: TGCGCCAGCAGCTTGGGCAGGGATTACGAGCAGTACTTC
clone size: once
V gene: TRBV5-1
J gene: TRBJ2-7
D gene: .

CDR3 protein: CASSLGTGVEAFF
CDR3 DNA: TGTGCCAGCAGCTTGGGGACAGGAGTTGAAGCTTTCTTT
clone size: .
V gene: TRBV7-9
J gene: TRBJ1-1
D gene: TRBD1

CDR3 protein: CASSEGAWGGYTF
CDR3 DNA: TGTGCCAGCAGTGAGGGGGCGTGGGGTGGCTACACCTTC
clone size: .
V gene: TRBV28
J gene: TRBJ1-2
D gene: TRBD1

CDR3 protein: CASSLGQIHTEAFF
CDR3 DNA: TGTGCCAGCAGCTTAGGGCAGATTCACACTGAAGCTTTCTTT
clone size: .
V gene: TRBV13
J gene: TRBJ1-1
D gene: .

CDR3 protein: CASGTNSGKHRYF
CDR3 DNA: TGTGCCAGCGGCACCAACAGTGGAAAACATCGGTACTTC
clone size: .
V gene: TRBV7-2
J gene: TRBJ2-4
D gene: .

CDR3 protein: CASSDRNYGYTF
CDR3 DNA: TGTGCCAGTAGTGACAGAAACTATGGCTACACCTTC
clone size: .
V gene: TRBV19
J gene: TRBJ1-2
D gene: .

CDR3 protein: CASSPKIAGTDEQYF
CDR3 DNA: TGCGCCAGCAGCCCAAAGATTGCGGGCACTGACGAGCAGTACTTC
clone size: .
V gene: TRBV5-1
J gene: TRBJ2-7
D gene: .

CDR3 protein: CASSSLFAGSLTTGELFF
CDR3 DNA: TGTGCCAGCAGCTCCCTGTTTGCAGGGTCACTGACTACCGGGGAGCTGTTTTTT
clone size: once
V gene: TRBV13
J gene: TRBJ2-2
D gene: .

CDR3 protein: CASSVGGGLGYGYTF
CDR3 DNA: TGTGCCAGCAGCGTAGGAGGAGGTTTAGGCTATGGCTACACCTTC
clone size: .
V gene: TRBV9
J gene: TRBJ1-2
D gene: .

CDR3 protein: CSVLVDRRYGYTF
CDR3 DNA: TGCAGCGTACTCGTTGACAGACGCTATGGCTACACCTTC
clone size: few
V gene: TRBV29-1
J gene: TRBJ1-2
D gene: .

CDR3 protein: CASSAGTGRADTQYF
CDR3 DNA: TGTGCCAGCAGCGCCGGGACAGGGAGGGCAGATACGCAGTATTTT
clone size: once
V gene: TRBV6-6
J gene: TRBJ2-3
D gene: TRBD1

CDR3 protein: CASSSRGGNEQYF
CDR3 DNA: TGTGCCAGCAGTTCCCGGGGGGGAAACGAGCAGTACTTC
clone size: few
V gene: TRBV12-3/TRBV12-4
J gene: TRBJ2-7
D gene: TRBD2

CDR3 protein: CASSLSGIAKNIQYF
CDR3 DNA: TGTGCCAGCAGTTTATCCGGGATAGCCAAAAACATTCAGTACTTC
clone size: .
V gene: TRBV28
J gene: TRBJ2-4
D gene: .